Presented here are 26 T cell receptor beta chains from one specimen sequenced in a study. TCRdb reprocessed the 5' RACE reads with MiXCR, giving one entry per CDR3 protein. The data contain nearly 55,000 distinct CDR3 sequences, approximately 17% of them singletons. What was sequenced was naive CD4+ T cells sorted from blood. Subset indicated: naive CD4+ T cells, CD4+CD45RA+CD25-. The receptors shown here come from a female donor with breast cancer.

Many counts were recorded for this clonotype. This sequence joins TRBV5-1 and TRBJ2-1; D not resolved. Trimming took off 0 bases at V and 7 bases at J, with 11 bases between the two ends. Per germline, CDR1 SGHRS and CDR2 YFSETQ. This CDR3 is 14 amino acids long. DNA for the CDR3: TGCGCCAGCAGCTTGGGACCCAGTAGGAATGAGCAGTTCTTC. This encodes CASSLGPSRNEQFF.

This clonotype was picked up a small number of times. V and J are TRBV5-1 and TRBJ1-5; TRBD1 might be the D (5 bases). The CDR3 loop spans 14 amino acids. CDR1 SGHRS and CDR2 YFSETQ come from the germline V gene. V was cut by 4 bases and J by 0 bases, with 8 bases left in between. The CDR3: CASSEGTSNQPQHF. The CDR3 DNA sequence: TGCGCCAGCAGCGAAGGGACTAGCAATCAGCCCCAGCATTTT.

This clonotype was counted a few times. A much bigger clone sits one base away, suggesting this may be a read error. The gene calls are TRBV20-1 and TRBJ2-7; the match to TRBD1 covers 8 bases. Germline CDR1 reads DFQATT; CDR2 reads SNEGSKA (reference sequence). The CDR3 runs 13 residues. CDR3 DNA: TGCAGGGCCAACGGACAGGGTTGGGACGGGCAGTACTTC. This encodes CRANGQGWDGQYF.

V gene TRBV27 combines with J gene TRBJ2-3; a weak D match, TRBD1 (5 bases). The germline gives CDR1 MNHEY, CDR2 SMNVEV (reference sequence). Trimming stripped 3 bases from V and 4 bases from J, with 11 bases between. CDR3 length equals 14 residues. CDR3: CASSLSPGPDTQYF. CDR3 bases: TGTGCCAGCAGTTTGTCACCAGGGCCAGATACGCAGTATTTT.

As regards this clonotype: It may be a read error: a sequence one base away is much more abundant. This CDR3 is missing its conserved last phenylalanine or tryptophan, likely due to a read error. The chain couples TRBV10-3 to TRBJ2-7; 8 nucleotides align to TRBD1. Germline-derived CDR1 and CDR2 are ENHRY and SYGVKD. This CDR3 contains 16 residues. Trimming removed 3 bases from V and 0 bases from J; junction bases left unmatched: 7. The CDR3 DNA sequence: TGTGCCATCAGTGATCGGGGACAGGTAAACTCCTACGAGCAGTACTGC. Protein: CAISDRGQVNSYEQYC.

This clonotype was recorded many times. The J gene is TRBJ2-2, the V gene TRBV11-2; D possibly corresponds to TRBD2 (6 bases). Germline V gives CDR1 SGHAT, CDR2 FQNNGV. This CDR3 region has 15 residues. V lost 1 base, J lost 5 bases, and 11 bases lay in between. The CDR3 region is CASSLAGVLTGELFF. For the CDR3, the DNA is TGTGCCAGCAGCTTAGCGGGGGTCTTGACCGGGGAGCTGTTTTTT.

This clonotype showed up just a few times. CDR3 sequence reads: CASSQEGRRASGNTDTQYF. Written as DNA, the CDR3 is TGTGCCAGCAGCCAAGAAGGCCGTCGGGCTAGCGGCAACACAGATACGCAGTATTTT. The chain carries TRBV4-2 and TRBJ2-3, with 7 bases fitting TRBD2. The CDR3 is made up of 19 amino acids. Germline CDR1 LGHNA, CDR2 YNFKEQ. Unmatched junction bases numbered 14, after V lost 0 bases and J lost 2 bases.

This clonotype was picked up many times. The chain is built from TRBV10-3 and TRBJ1-6; D gene unclear. The CDR3 contains 12 residues. Trimming shortened V by 7 bases and J by 8 bases, and 9 bases separated the two germline ends. Germline values: CDR1 ENHRY, CDR2 SYGVKD. This chain's CDR3 is CAIKGRDSPLHF. The CDR3 DNA is TGTGCCATCAAAGGACGGGATTCACCCCTCCACTTT.

This clonotype was counted a few times. This chain links TRBV28 with TRBJ1-2; D perhaps matches TRBD1 (6 bases). Trimming removed 3 bases at V and 6 bases at J, with 14 bases between. CDR1 and CDR2 from the germline V gene are MDHEN and SYDVKM. The CDR3 loop spans 14 amino acids. This CDR3 reads CASSLADRFNGYTF. DNA for the CDR3: TGTGCCAGCAGTTTGGCCGACAGGTTCAATGGCTACACCTTC.

This clonotype was observed once. Because it lacks the conserved phenylalanine or tryptophan at the end, this CDR3 is likely a read error. The genes are TRBV24-1 and TRBJ2-3, with TRBD1 matching over 8 bases. J was trimmed by 5 bases and V by 2 bases; bases with no gene match: 5. The CDR3 runs 15 residues. CDR1 KGHDR and CDR2 SFDVKD come from the germline V gene. The CDR3 DNA reads as TGTGCCACCAGTGATTCCGGGACAGGAGGAGATACGCAGTATCTT. Its protein is CATSDSGTGGDTQYL.

This clonotype showed up just a few times. The CDR3 here is CASSQLRTGYGEQYF. The CDR3 nucleotides read TGCGCCAGCAGCCAACTAAGGACAGGGTACGGCGAGCAGTACTTC. The J gene is TRBJ2-7, the V gene TRBV4-1, with 8 bases lining up with TRBD1. Germline CDR1 reads MGHRA; CDR2 reads YSYEKL. V was clipped by 2 bases and J by 6 bases; unmatched bases: 9. The CDR3 has 15 amino acids.

There are a few counts of this clonotype. The chain couples TRBV12-3 or TRBV12-4 to TRBJ2-1, with 8 bases that match TRBD2. After removal of 6 bases from V and 9 bases from J, the junction contained 10 bases not matched to a gene. The CDR3 spans 14 residues. The CDR3 is CASSYDGGRSEQFF. The CDR3 DNA follows: TGTGCCAGCAGCTATGATGGCGGGAGGTCTGAGCAGTTCTTC.

Ten or more counts support this clonotype. The chain recombines TRBV12-3 or TRBV12-4 with TRBJ1-1; the D is unclear. V was cut by 1 base and J by 4 bases, with 19 bases left in between. This CDR3 has 17 amino acids. CDR3 sequence (DNA): TGTGCCAGCAGTTTAGGAGGTTTAGGCGGTCCGGGCACTGAAGCTTTCTTT. The encoded protein is CASSLGGLGGPGTEAFF.

This clonotype was picked up many times. As DNA, the CDR3 is TGCGCCAGCAGAACCTCCCTAGCGGAAGAGACCCAGTACTTC. Translated: CASRTSLAEETQYF. The chain couples TRBV5-1 to TRBJ2-5; TRBD2 aligns across 7 bases. The CDR3 has 14 amino acids. Germline CDR1 and CDR2: SGHRS and YFSETQ. Trimming cost V 5 bases and J 3 bases; bases outside gene matches: 7.

The chain combines TRBV7-2 with TRBJ2-5, with 7 bases identical to TRBD1. The V gene's germline CDR1 is SGHTA and CDR2 FQGNSA. J gave up 9 bases and V 5 bases, and 12 bases lay outside the gene matches. The CDR3 has 14 residues. In DNA form, the CDR3 reads TGTGCCAGCAGCCGAAGCCGCGGACAGGCGGCCCAGTACTTC. Its protein is CASSRSRGQAAQYF.

This clonotype occurred many times. The V and J genes are TRBV9 and TRBJ2-5, with D perhaps TRBD1 or TRBD2 (5 bases each). Trimming took 0 bases from V and 1 from J, leaving 13 bases between them. The CDR3 sequence is 16 residues long. Germline V gives CDR1 SGDLS, CDR2 YYNGEE. The CDR3 nucleotides are TGTGCCAGCAGCGTAGGGGCCGGTGGGACCCAAGAGACCCAGTACTTC. Translation: CASSVGAGGTQETQYF. Supplemented by reference TRBV9 and TRBJ2-5, the full variable domain reads DSGVTQTPKHLITATGQRVTLRCSPRSGDLSVYWYQQSLDQGLQFLIQYYNGEERAKGNILERFSAQQFPDLHSELNLSSLELGDSALYFCASSVGAGGTQETQYFGPGTRLLVL.

This clonotype was detected many times. The chain is built from TRBV6-2 or TRBV6-3 and TRBJ2-7; D perhaps matches TRBD2 (6 bases). In germline, CDR1 is MNHEY, CDR2 SVGEGT. The CDR3 runs 13 residues. The V end lost 7 bases, the J end lost 0 bases, and 10 bases lay between the germline ends. The CDR3 protein is CASIGTASYEQYF. DNA of the CDR3: TGTGCCAGCATAGGGACTGCCTCCTACGAGCAGTACTTC.

The rearrangement links TRBV20-1 to TRBJ2-3; TRBD1 might be the D (6 bases). From germline, CDR1 is DFQATT and CDR2 SNEGSKA (reference sequence). CDR3 size: 15 residues. Between the trimmed V and J ends, which lost 2 bases and 3 bases, there was a span of 15 bases. Written as DNA, the CDR3 is TGCAGTGCTAGATCTACAGGGCTTCTGACAGATACGCAGTATTTT. Protein sequence: CSARSTGLLTDTQYF.

A few counts support this clonotype. The genes are TRBV20-1 and TRBJ2-3, with 8 bases aligning to TRBD2. Trimming at V came to 6 bases and at J to 11 bases, leaving 7 bases not matched to a gene. Germline values: CDR1 DFQATT, CDR2 SNEGSKA (reference sequence). The CDR3 is 11 residues long. DNA of the CDR3: TGCAGTGCAAGAAGCGGGAGTAGGCAGTATTTT. It specifies CSARSGSRQYF.

This clonotype was seen a few times. V usage is TRBV6-2 or TRBV6-3 and J usage is TRBJ1-1; a weak D match, TRBD1 (6 bases). The CDR3 sequence is 13 residues long. The germline V gene encodes CDR1 MNHEY and CDR2 SVGEGT. The V end lost 6 bases, the J end lost 3 bases, and 11 bases lay between the germline ends. DNA for the CDR3: TGTGCCAGCAGGCCGGACAGTCACACTGAAGCTTTCTTT. This translates into CASRPDSHTEAFF.

This clonotype came up many times. The J gene is TRBJ2-6, the V gene TRBV29-1, with D hard to call. V was shortened by 3 bases and J by 0 bases, with 9 bases between the two germline ends. The germline gives CDR1 SQVTM, CDR2 ANQGSEA. There are 15 residues in the CDR3. DNA for the CDR3: TGCAGCGTTGAGGCGATGAACTCTGGGGCCAACGTCCTGACTTTC. Its protein product is CSVEAMNSGANVLTF.

The V and J genes are TRBV6-1 and TRBJ1-5; D ambiguous. V was pared by 4 bases and J by 3 bases, with 10 bases between. There are 14 residues in the CDR3. Germline CDR1 MNHNS, CDR2 SASEGT. CDR3 amino acids: CASSVRQVNQPQHF. CDR3 DNA sequence: TGTGCCAGCAGTGTTCGACAAGTCAATCAGCCCCAGCATTTT.

A remark on this clonotype: In this CDR3 the conserved last residue, phenylalanine or tryptophan, is missing, so a read error is likely. The chain employs TRBV2 and TRBJ2-1; D uncertain. The V and J ends lost 4 bases and 0 bases respectively, with 13 bases between them. CDR1 is SNHLY, CDR2 FYNNEI, per germline. The CDR3 covers 16 residues. The CDR3 region has the DNA TGTGCCAGCAGTGTTCCTTTGGTGGGCTCCTACAATGAGCAGTTCTCC. Translation: CASSVPLVGSYNEQFS.

CDR3 loop: CSAGSGGAGTQYF. The CDR3 nucleotides are TGCAGTGCTGGATCAGGGGGGGCAGGTACGCAGTATTTT. The chain combines TRBV20-1 with TRBJ2-3; the D call may be TRBD1 or TRBD2 (7 bases each). Germline CDR1 is DFQATT and CDR2 is SNEGSKA (reference sequence). This CDR3 has 13 residues. V lost 5 bases, J lost 8 bases, and 17 bases lay in between.

The chain joins TRBV5-1 to TRBJ2-6, with 9 bases that match TRBD1. The CDR3 sequence is 16 residues long. Trimming at V came to 7 bases and at J to 2 bases, leaving 7 bases not matched to a gene. Germline loops: CDR1 SGHRS, CDR2 YFSETQ. The CDR3 reads CASAQQGATGANVLTF. The CDR3 DNA is TGCGCCAGCGCTCAACAGGGGGCGACTGGGGCCAACGTCCTGACTTTC.

This clonotype was recorded many times. The chain carries TRBV6-1 and TRBJ1-2; 8 bases fit TRBD1. This CDR3 is 14 amino acids long. Trimming at V came to 2 bases and at J to 8 bases, leaving 7 bases not matched to a gene. Germline V lookup: CDR1 MNHNS, CDR2 SASEGT. The CDR3 DNA reads TGTGCCAGCAGTGAAAAGACAGGGGCTAAAGGCTACACCTTC. This sequence encodes CASSEKTGAKGYTF.